The 14 T cell receptor beta chains below were found in one sample sequenced in a study of human T cells and chemical hapten exposure. Time point reported: patch test 2, 6 weeks after DPC sensitization. As for treatment: therapeutic diphenylcyclopropenone sensitization with weekly scalp DPC. MiXCR, applied by TCRdb to the RACE reads, yields one record per CDR3 protein. This sample has tens of thousands of distinct CDR3 sequences, with 8.5% to 10% found just once. The specimen comprised whole blood, sampled in connection with sensitization to the hapten diphenylcyclopropenone (DPC). The receptors here all came from a woman between 50 and 59 years old with alopecia areata. Some clones in this sample may be carry-over from other donors' samples.

This clonotype was seen many times. The rearrangement joins TRBV6-2 or TRBV6-3 to TRBJ1-5, with D possibly being TRBD1 (5 bases). V dropped 2 bases and J dropped 6 bases, with 11 bases sitting between them. The CDR3 runs to 14 residues. Germline assignment: CDR1 MNHEY and CDR2 SVGEGT. The CDR3 DNA is TGTGCCAGCAGTTACGGAGGGGAGGGTCAGCCCCAGCATTTT. The encoded protein is CASSYGGEGQPQHF.

This clonotype was seen at least ten times. The V call is TRBV5-1, the J call TRBJ2-7; no definite D call. The CDR3 consists of 11 residues. CDR1 and CDR2 (germline): SGHRS, YFSETQ. V was cut by 3 bases and J by 3 bases, with 4 bases left in between. The DNA of the CDR3 is TGCGCCAGCAGCTACCACTACGAGCAGTACTTC. It yields the protein CASSYHYEQYF.

The CDR3 loop is CAISVDSRLVSNEQFF. The DNA for the CDR3 is TGTGCCATCAGTGTGGACAGCAGACTAGTGAGCAATGAGCAGTTCTTC. V and J are TRBV10-3 and TRBJ2-1; D assignment may be TRBD1 or TRBD2 (6 bases each). CDR1 and CDR2 (germline): ENHRY, SYGVKD. The CDR3 totals 16 residues. Trimming took 4 bases from V and 6 from J, leaving 19 bases between them.

This clonotype showed up many times. This chain links TRBV12-3 or TRBV12-4 with TRBJ2-7; D ambiguous. The CDR3 is 15 amino acids. Between the trimmed V and J ends, which lost 1 base and 2 bases, there was a span of 12 bases. DNA of the CDR3: TGTGCCAGCAGTTTAGGGGCTGTACCGGCCTACGAGCAGTACTTC. Translation: CASSLGAVPAYEQYF.

Only a few counts were recorded for this clonotype. V gene TRBV18 combines with J gene TRBJ1-5; D gene ambiguous. Germline loops: CDR1 KGHSH, CDR2 LQKENI. This CDR3 comprises 13 residues. Between the trimmed V and J ends, which lost 2 bases and 1 base, there was a span of 3 bases. CDR3 DNA sequence: TGTGCCAGCTCACCAAGCAGCAATCAGCCCCAGCATTTT. Residues: CASSPSSNQPQHF. Full variable domain (remainder filled in from reference TRBV18 and TRBJ1-5): NAGVMQNPRHLVRRRGQEARLRCSPMKGHSHVYWYRQLPEEGLKFMVYLQKENIIDESGMPKERFSAEFPKEGPSILRIQQVVRGDSAAYFCASSPSSNQPQHFGDGTRLSIL.

The chain links TRBV28 to TRBJ1-2; a possible D gene is TRBD1 (5 bases). CDR3 length equals 13 residues. Deletions cut 3 bases from V and 8 bases from J, with 13 bases between. Germline assignment: CDR1 MDHEN and CDR2 SYDVKM. This chain's CDR3 is CASSFRGTLGYTF. The CDR3 bases are TGTGCCAGCAGTTTTCGGGGGACTTTGGGCTACACCTTC.

At least ten counts were recorded for this clonotype. The genes are TRBV28 and TRBJ2-2; the D is unclear. V shed 5 bases and J shed 14 bases, with 12 bases lying between them. The CDR3 sequence is 11 residues long. The germline gives CDR1 MDHEN, CDR2 SYDVKM. In DNA, the CDR3 is TGTGCCAGCAGTGCCAAGGCTCGACTGTTTTTT. Protein sequence: CASSAKARLFF.

This clonotype was counted a few times. This chain uses TRBV4-3 with TRBJ2-2; D may be TRBD2 (6 bases). CDR1 is LGHNA, CDR2 YSLEER, per germline. This CDR3 contains 15 residues. The germline V and J ends were trimmed by 1 base and 4 bases, with 10 bases remaining between them. CDR3: CASSQGGAGTGELFF. The DNA of the CDR3 is TGCGCCAGCAGCCAAGGGGGAGCGGGCACCGGGGAGCTGTTTTTT.

This clonotype was counted a few times. The chain carries TRBV5-1 and TRBJ2-1, with no clear D. This CDR3 has 12 residues. Trimming left V 0 bases short and J 3 bases short, with 1 base between. The germline V gene encodes CDR1 SGHRS and CDR2 YFSETQ. The CDR3: CASSLDYNEQFF. The CDR3 DNA is TGCGCCAGCAGCTTGGACTACAATGAGCAGTTCTTC.

This clonotype came up a few times. The chain joins TRBV29-1 to TRBJ2-7, with 8 bases matching TRBD1. The germline V gene encodes CDR1 SQVTM and CDR2 ANQGSEA. The CDR3 extends over 12 amino acids. V trimming: 6 bases; J trimming: 2 bases; junction bases outside the gene matches: 3. The CDR3 region is CSVRGQAYEQYF. CDR3 bases: TGCAGCGTCCGGGGACAGGCCTACGAGCAGTACTTC.

This clonotype was seen only a few times. The chain carries TRBV18 and TRBJ1-2; D is unresolved. This CDR3 is built from 16 residues. Trimming pared 2 bases from V and 2 bases from J, leaving 15 bases between. CDR1 and CDR2 from the germline V gene are KGHSH and LQKENI. The DNA for the CDR3 is TGTGCCAGCTCACCAAGGGTACACGCTGGCAACTATGGCTACACCTTC. As protein: CASSPRVHAGNYGYTF.

This chain connects TRBV18 to TRBJ1-5; D gene unclear. The CDR3 is 16 residues long. The germline V gene has CDR1 KGHSH and CDR2 LQKENI. V was clipped by 2 bases and J by 9 bases, with 20 bases between them. Here the CDR3 reads CASSPNAGWTDGPQHF. For the CDR3, the DNA is TGTGCCAGCTCACCAAACGCCGGTTGGACGGATGGGCCCCAGCATTTT. Combining the CDR3 with reference TRBV18 and TRBJ1-5 gives the whole variable domain NAGVMQNPRHLVRRRGQEARLRCSPMKGHSHVYWYRQLPEEGLKFMVYLQKENIIDESGMPKERFSAEFPKEGPSILRIQQVVRGDSAAYFCASSPNAGWTDGPQHFGDGTRLSIL.

The rearrangement joins TRBV3-2 to TRBJ2-1; the table calls TRBD1, which could not be checked here. TRBV3-2 represents a pseudogene. CDR3 length: 16 residues. CDR3 in amino acids: CASSHGEGVGYNEQFF. Written as DNA, the CDR3 is TGTGCCAGCAGCCACGGGGAAGGGGTAGGATACAATGAGCAGTTCTTC.

Here the CDR3 reads CASSLTRNYGYTF. The CDR3 bases are TGTGCCAGCAGCTTGACGCGGAACTATGGCTACACCTTC. The gene calls are TRBV5-5 and TRBJ1-2, with D unclear. CDR3 length equals 13 residues. Germline values: CDR1 SGHKS, CDR2 YYEKEE (reference sequence). Deletions cut 1 base from V and 2 bases from J, with 6 bases between.